Sequencing of this TCR beta chain was carried out in a study of T cells in tumors and immune-related adverse events. This CDR3 contains 13 residues. Germline V gene data show CDR1 as MNHNY and CDR2 as SVGAGI (reference sequence). V was cut by 4 bases and J by 7 bases, with 10 bases left in between. Sequencing was performed with immunoSEQ multiplex PCR; in TCRdb, only in-frame clones are kept and a portion is missing. The sample has roughly 240 clones; about 91% are singletons. The sequence was obtained from a female donor with metastatic renal cell carcinoma. The sample here was tumor tissue, taken from a patient treated with anti-PD-1 therapy. The chain carries TRBV6-6 and TRBJ1-4; D is possibly TRBD1 (5 bases). CDR3 nucleotide sequence: TGTGCCAGCAGTTTAGGGGTTGGTGAAAAACTGTTTTTT. Encoded protein: CASSLGVGEKLFF.